This T cell receptor (beta chain) was sequenced in a study of T cell responses to AZD1222 COVID-19 vaccine. Study findings and constraints: Following two doses of AZD1222, Spike-specific TCR breadth and depth rose.

Data came from immunoSEQ multiplex PCR; TCRdb stores just in-frame clones and leaves some out. The sample gives more than 100,000 clones, 80% to 90% of which show up once; around 3.1% is in the top ten. Concerning this clone itself: Antigen: not known.

This CDR3 region has 16 residues. Germline values: CDR1 MDHEN, CDR2 SYDVKM. Trimming stripped 6 bases from V and 1 base from J, with 18 bases between. The material sequenced was peripheral blood, taken on day 0 of AZD1222 vaccination. This TCR came from an adult in good health. The chain employs TRBV28 and TRBJ1-1, with D hard to call. For the CDR3, the DNA is TGTGCCAGCAGAGGGAAAGGTAGATCTTGGAACACTGAAGCTTTCTTT. This translates into CASRGKGRSWNTEAFF.